The rows below give T cell receptor beta chains drawn from one sample of a study. TCRdb reprocessed the RT-PCR reads via MiXCR and lists one record per CDR3 protein. Of about 680,000 distinct CDR3 sequences in the sample, more than 13% are singletons; the top ten hold 3.6%. The sequencing input was memory CD4+ T cells from blood. Receptor source: a female donor in good health, serving as a healthy control. CDR3s include the opening cysteine and the closing phenylalanine or tryptophan. The D gene is left open where the match is weak. A clone size is listed for some rows: how often the clone was seen (once, few, many), or a class if it is expanded.

v_call	d_call	clone_size	j_call	cdr3_aa	cdr3_nt
TRBV28	TRBD2	few	TRBJ2-7	CASSTGTSGKLEQYF	TGTGCCAGCAGTACCGGGACTAGCGGGAAGCTCGAGCAGTACTTC
TRBV29-1	NA	NA	TRBJ1-5	CSVRGGSNQPQHF	TGCAGCGTCAGAGGGGGTAGCAATCAGCCCCAGCATTTT
TRBV5-1	TRBD2	NA	TRBJ2-3	CASNLGLAGGATDTQYF	TGCGCCAGCAACTTGGGACTAGCGGGAGGGGCGACAGATACGCAGTATTTT
TRBV20-1	TRBD1	many	TRBJ1-2	CSAADGGTGGIIYGYTF	TGCAGTGCTGCAGATGGTGGGACAGGGGGCATCATCTATGGCTACACCTTC
TRBV5-1	NA	few	TRBJ2-7	CASSRTDPLDEQYF	TGCGCCAGCAGTCGTACTGACCCCCTCGACGAGCAGTACTTC
TRBV28	NA	NA	TRBJ1-2	CASNTGRGRSGYTF	TGTGCCAGCAACACCGGGAGGGGCCGGAGTGGCTACACCTTC
TRBV24-1	TRBD2	NA	TRBJ2-1	CATSDLRVSGDEQFF	TGTGCCACCAGTGATTTGCGTGTCAGCGGGGATGAGCAGTTCTTC
TRBV4-2	NA	many	TRBJ2-5	CASSQEGYAAGETQYF	TGTGCCAGCAGCCAAGAAGGTTATGCGGCAGGGGAGACCCAGTACTTC
TRBV2	TRBD2	NA	TRBJ2-1	CASKAGSGHEQFF	TGTGCCAGCAAAGCGGGATCTGGGCATGAGCAGTTCTTC
TRBV12-3/TRBV12-4	NA	few	TRBJ2-3	CASSLGYDSDTDTQYF	TGTGCCAGCAGTTTAGGGTATGACTCCGACACAGATACGCAGTATTTT
TRBV4-1	TRBD2	few	TRBJ2-3	CASSQDPRPGLAGGNTQYF	TGCGCCAGCAGCCAAGACCCTCGGCCTGGACTAGCGGGAGGGAATACGCAGTATTTT
TRBV9	NA	NA	TRBJ2-2	CASSPRVGAGELFF	TGTGCCAGCAGCCCCCGAGTGGGCGCCGGGGAGCTGTTTTTT
TRBV7-2	TRBD2	NA	TRBJ2-5	CASSPRTSGGFTQYF	TGTGCCAGCAGCCCGAGGACTAGCGGCGGCTTTACCCAGTACTTC
TRBV5-4	NA	NA	TRBJ1-2	CASSLRAGLYGYTF	TGTGCCAGCAGCCTACGGGCGGGCCTGTATGGCTACACCTTC
TRBV12-3/TRBV12-4	NA	NA	TRBJ1-2	CASVERGANYGYTF	TGTGCCAGCGTTGAGAGGGGCGCGAACTATGGCTACACCTTC
TRBV12-3/TRBV12-4	TRBD2	few	TRBJ2-7	CASRKREAGEQYF	TGTGCCAGCAGAAAGCGGGAGGCAGGCGAGCAGTACTTC